This TCR beta chain was captured in a study of T cell responses to AZD1222 COVID-19 vaccine (dated by TCRdb to the early 2020s). Regarding the study in general: TCR sequencing was performed for about 250 trial participants, of whom about 200 were given two doses of AZD1222 and around 25 were given two doses of MenACWY control vaccine. Trial participants were enrolled by age into subgroups of 18-55, 56-69 and 70-plus years, and around 150, 28 and 57 TCR-sequenced participants, respectively, were included in these subgroups. The study at large found these results: The 56-69-year group was small, and its depth increase did not reach significance, likely because of low power. Spike-specific TCR breadth and depth rose significantly after two AZD1222 doses compared with day 0 and with MenACWY recipients. The whole spike protein was spanned by vaccine-associated CD4 TCRs, and dominant responses were seen in regions 160-218 and 743-854. Nearly half of unique spike-specific TCRs reportedly recognized epitopes outside regions mutated in the B.1.351 and B.1.1.7 variants. Most participants were white British and females outnumbered males, and the authors suggested that clonal diversity may have been underestimated. Conclusions about previously exposed vaccinees are limited because only five to seven AZD1222 recipients were SARS-CoV-2 seropositive at baseline. Because no samples from the day 14 peak response were available, repertoires could be characterized only after the peak T cell response.

The time point label corresponds to: about 28 days (+/-7) after the second vaccine dose. AZD1222 recipients with second doses at about 4 weeks or about 12 weeks were pooled, because spike-specific TCR depth and breadth did not differ between schedules. Vaccinee samples were obtained from the UK trials COV001 and COV002, which included a single-blind randomized controlled phase 2/3 trial of AZD1222 (ChAdOx1 nCoV-19) in healthy adults. For TCRbeta chain sequencing, PBMC samples were collected from trial participants at day 0 and at day 28 after the second dose. The CDR3 regions of human TCRbeta chains were analyzed by immunosequencing. The study's own analysis went as follows. Repertoire TCRs were checked for matches against a reference library of SARS-CoV-2-specific TCRs that had been generated using the MIRA antigen-specificity platform. Breadth meant the fraction of unique TCRs that were SARS-CoV-2-associated, whereas depth meant the fraction of total T cells that were SARS-CoV-2-associated. Using the MIRA data, every spike-specific TCR was mapped to the spike region that the TCR reacted to and assigned to either a CD4 or a CD8 class. Log10-transformed breadth and depth values were compared by one-way ANOVA with Sidak's multiple comparisons tests. Not all clones reach the TCRdb copy of this immuneACCESS table, which keeps in-frame sequences only. Checked studies attribute under half of the gap to unresolved V genes and leave the rest unexplained. From that table come the V and J calls and clone size; the DNA was used to work out D and trimming. The sample profile shows under 150,000 clones; roughly 93% of them were found once. The ten most abundant clones make up 1.9% of the sample.

Of note for this clone: The antigen it binds to is not known. No base quality information exists; no much larger clone differs at one position.

The CDR3, cysteine through phenylalanine, is 13 amino acids long. The CDR3 DNA has 39 bases and is translated from base 1. The germline V gene encodes CDR1 MRHNA and CDR2 SNTAGT. V loses 3 bases, J loses 5 bases, and the germline ends lie 8 bases apart. Source: peripheral blood, taken 28 days after the second AZD1222 dose. The chain was built from TRBV6-4 and TRBJ1-5, with a tentative D gene TRBD1 over 5 matching bases. The source of this sequence is an adult who received the AZD1222 COVID-19 vaccine. In nucleotide form, the sequence is TGTGCCAGCAGTGAAGGGGTACATCAGCCCCAGCATTTT. This sequence encodes CASSEGVHQPQHF.